The clone carrying this TCR beta chain was counted many times. The antigen is undetermined. Germline values: CDR1 WNHNN, CDR2 SYGVQD (reference sequence). This CDR3 is 15 amino acids long. V gave up 3 bases and J gave up 10 bases, with 16 bases separating them. Unique molecular identifiers were affixed to single, distinct cDNA molecules. TCRdb redid the calling of the 5' RACE reads with MiXCR, one entry per CDR3 protein. The profile covers some 81,000 distinct CDR3 sequences, with about 15% appearing a single time and approximately 2.9% taken by the ten largest. The data were obtained in a study of early T cells in non-severe SARS-CoV-2 infection. In the study overall: Unpaired chains resulted from sequencing bulk RNA of unsorted whole blood.

Study findings and constraints: Matching with VDJdb favored anti-spike CD8 responses (missing private and CD4 specificities).

V gene TRBV10-1 combines with J gene TRBJ1-6, with TRBD1 as a possible D gene (6 bases). The source material was whole blood. This clonotype was obtained from an adult who was a healthcare worker with PCR-confirmed SARS-CoV-2 infection or an uninfected control (not recorded which). CDR3 residues: CASSENRGQGSPLHF. DNA of the CDR3: TGCGCCAGCAGTGAAAATCGGGGGCAAGGCTCACCCCTCCACTTT.